This passage covers 29 T cell receptor beta chains from one sample sequenced in a study of long-term antiretroviral therapy in people with HIV. Version v3.0 of the immunoSEQ assay was performed at survey level. The protocol was immunoSEQ multiplex PCR, while the TCRdb copy is restricted to in-frame clones and leaves out a portion. Among tens of thousands of clones, approximately 80% were seen once, and the ten largest hold about an eighth. The sample here was unsorted PBMCs, taken 0.3 years after starting antiretroviral therapy. The receptors were gathered from a man younger than 30 with HIV.

The V call is TRBV6-4, the J call TRBJ2-3, with unresolved D. The CDR3 has 16 amino acids. V lost 3 bases and J lost 1, with 14 bases in between. Germline CDR1 MRHNA, CDR2 SNTAGT. CDR3 sequence reads: CASSDRAGSGTDTQYF. CDR3 in DNA: TGTGCCAGCAGTGATCGCGCCGGGTCGGGCACAGATACGCAGTATTTT.

V usage is TRBV19 and J usage is TRBJ2-7; D gene ambiguous. V lost 3 bases and J 1 base, leaving 10 bases between the germline ends. This CDR3 has 14 residues. CDR1 is LNHDA and CDR2 is SQIVND in the germline V gene (reference sequence). The CDR3 region is CASSIADSSYEQYF. CDR3 bases: TGTGCCAGTAGTATCGCCGACTCATCCTACGAGCAGTACTTC.

This clone has more than one count but fewer than ten. This chain uses TRBV28 with TRBJ2-7; no clear D. Deletions cut 1 base from V and 0 bases from J, with 10 bases between. Germline CDR1 reads MDHEN; CDR2 reads SYDVKM. The CDR3 extends over 15 amino acids. The CDR3 protein is CASSLYGGSSYEQYF. CDR3 sequence (DNA): TGTGCCAGCAGTTTATATGGCGGAAGCTCCTACGAGCAGTACTTC.

J is TRBJ1-1 and V is TRBV4-1; no reliable D call. Germline CDR1 and CDR2: MGHRA and YSYEKL. Trimming took off 0 bases at V and 1 base at J, with 15 bases between the two ends. The CDR3 runs to 17 residues. CDR3 sequence (DNA): TGCGCCAGCAGCCAAGATTTTCTAGGGTTGGGGAACACTGAAGCTTTCTTT. Its translation is CASSQDFLGLGNTEAFF.

The rearrangement joins TRBV9 to TRBJ2-3, with 9 bases matching TRBD1. The CDR3 sequence is 17 residues long. V gave up 4 bases and J gave up 0 bases; unmatched junction bases: 9. CDR1 SGDLS and CDR2 YYNGEE come from the germline V gene. The CDR3 region has the DNA TGTGCCAGCAGCTCCTACTCGGGGACAGGGAGCACAGATACGCAGTATTTT. The encoded protein is CASSSYSGTGSTDTQYF. The full variable domain, its missing parts supplied by reference TRBV9 and TRBJ2-3, is DSGVTQTPKHLITATGQRVTLRCSPRSGDLSVYWYQQSLDQGLQFLIQYYNGEERAKGNILERFSAQQFPDLHSELNLSSLELGDSALYFCASSSYSGTGSTDTQYFGPGTRLTVL.

This clone has only a few counts. The chain links TRBV7-3 to TRBJ1-1; 8 bases fit TRBD1. Germline V lookup: CDR1 SGHTA, CDR2 FQGTGA. The CDR3 runs to 15 residues. V was clipped by 2 bases and J by 7 bases; unmatched bases: 9. The CDR3 loop is CASSLHGQGRIEAFF. CDR3 in DNA: TGTGCCAGCAGCTTACACGGACAGGGAAGGATTGAAGCTTTCTTT.

The CDR3 is CASSLDSYQPQHF. The DNA for the CDR3 is TGTGCCAGCAGCTTGGACAGCTATCAGCCCCAGCATTTT. The chain links TRBV5-4 to TRBJ1-5, with D uncertain. Germline values: CDR1 SGHNT, CDR2 YYREEE (reference sequence). The V end was cut by 0 bases, the J end by 5 bases, with 6 bases between. The CDR3 has 13 amino acids.

The table lists this clone with a count of one. This chain links TRBV4-1 with TRBJ2-1; 9 nucleotides line up with TRBD2. Germline loops: CDR1 MGHRA, CDR2 YSYEKL. CDR3 size: 16 residues. The J segment lost 6 bases and the V segment lost 4 bases, leaving 10 bases of the junction unmatched. The CDR3 DNA reads TGCGCCAGCAGCCGTCCGGGGAGCGGGAGGCGCAATGAGCAGTTCTTC. Translating gives CASSRPGSGRRNEQFF.

This chain uses TRBV7-7 with TRBJ2-1; D tentatively reads TRBD1 or TRBD2 (6 bases each). CDR1 is SSHAT, CDR2 FNYEAQ, per germline (reference sequence). This CDR3 contains 15 residues. The CDR3 loop reads CASSRGTEPTNEQFF. DNA of the CDR3: TGTGCTTCCTCTAGGGGGACTGAGCCCACCAATGAGCAGTTCTTC.

The gene calls are TRBV5-5 and TRBJ1-5; a weak D match, TRBD1 (6 bases). The CDR3 covers 13 residues. Per the germline V gene, CDR1 is SGHKS and CDR2 is YYEKEE (reference sequence). V was trimmed by 4 bases and J by 7 bases, leaving 12 bases between them. DNA for the CDR3: TGTGCCAGCAGCGATACACAGGGACAGCCCCAGCATTTT. As protein: CASSDTQGQPQHF.

This clone is a singleton in its sample. V usage is TRBV13 and J usage is TRBJ1-5; 7 bases line up with TRBD1. V shed 6 bases and J 6 bases; nucleotides not matched to a gene: 14. This CDR3 is built from 16 residues. The germline V gene has CDR1 PRHDT and CDR2 FYEKMQ (reference sequence). The CDR3 loop is CASSSRLGGRVQPQHF. The CDR3 DNA reads TGTGCCAGCAGTTCAAGGTTAGGGGGCAGGGTTCAGCCCCAGCATTTT. Using reference TRBV13 and TRBJ1-5 for the parts outside the CDR3, the full variable domain is AAGVIQSPRHLIKEKRETATLKCYPIPRHDTVYWYQQGPGQDPQFLISFYEKMQSDKGSIPDRFSAQQFSDYHSELNMSSLELGDSALYFCASSSRLGGRVQPQHFGDGTRLSIL.

The chain has TRBV6-6 and TRBJ2-7, with TRBD2 identical over 16 bases. V shed 7 bases and J 12 bases; nucleotides not matched to a gene: 15. The CDR3 length is 16 residues. CDR1 and CDR2 (germline): MNHNY, SVGAGI (reference sequence). The CDR3 is CASTEGLAGGPVLTYF. The CDR3 coding sequence is TGTGCCAGCACCGAGGGACTAGCGGGAGGGCCGGTACTTACGTACTTC.

CDR3 region: CSVSKTSGFYEQYF. Written as DNA, the CDR3 is TGCAGCGTCTCTAAGACTAGCGGATTTTACGAGCAGTACTTC. The chain is built from TRBV29-1 and TRBJ2-7; TRBD2 matches at 9 bases. V dropped 6 bases and J dropped 4; count of bases not matched to a gene: 10. Germline assignment: CDR1 SQVTM and CDR2 ANQGSEA. There are 14 residues in the CDR3.

The V gene is TRBV5-4, the J gene TRBJ1-2, with TRBD1 identical over 7 bases. The V and J ends lost 4 bases and 4 bases, in that order; junction bases with no gene match: 10. The CDR3 totals 15 residues. CDR1 is SGHNT, CDR2 YYREEE, per germline (reference sequence). The CDR3 loop is CASSRQGALGYGYTF. The CDR3 nucleotides read TGTGCCAGCAGCAGACAGGGCGCGCTAGGCTATGGCTACACCTTC.

This clone was seen a single time. In DNA, the CDR3 is TGTGCCAGCAGTCAAGCGGGGGCCACCGGGGAGCTGTTTTTT. Its protein product is CASSQAGATGELFF. V is TRBV6-4 and J is TRBJ2-2; TRBD2 agrees at 8 bases. This CDR3 is 14 amino acids long. V lost 5 bases to trimming and J lost 4 bases; unmatched junction nucleotides: 3. Germline values: CDR1 MRHNA, CDR2 SNTAGT.

The chain couples TRBV7-3 to TRBJ2-1; no clear D. The germline V gene has CDR1 SGHTA and CDR2 FQGTGA. The CDR3 covers 18 residues. The V end lost 5 bases, the J end lost 0 bases, and 20 bases lay between the germline ends. The chain's CDR3 is CASSRTGIGESSYNEQFF. For the CDR3, the DNA is TGTGCCAGCAGCCGAACCGGAATTGGCGAGAGCTCCTACAATGAGCAGTTCTTC.

V and J are TRBV30 and TRBJ2-3; 9 positions match TRBD2. This CDR3 contains 16 residues. J was trimmed by 2 bases and V by 2 bases; bases with no gene match: 8. Looked up from germline, CDR1 is GTSNPN and CDR2 is SVGIG (reference sequence). As DNA, the CDR3 is TGTGCCTGGAGTCCATCGACTAGCGGCGACACAGATACGCAGTATTTT. As protein: CAWSPSTSGDTDTQYF.

In this sample, this clone is medium-sized (0.01 to 0.1%). The chain couples TRBV4-3 to TRBJ1-2; D may be TRBD1 (5 bases). The CDR3 is made up of 16 amino acids. V was pared by 0 bases and J by 5 bases, with 16 bases between. The germline V gene encodes CDR1 LGHNA and CDR2 YSLEER. The CDR3, as DNA: TGCGCCAGCAGCCAAGAACCCCTCCGGGGCGGTTATGGCTACACCTTC. It specifies CASSQEPLRGGYGYTF.

A few counts support this clone. V and J are TRBV7-2 and TRBJ2-2; D unclear. This CDR3 contains 14 residues. V lost 5 bases and J 1 base, leaving 8 bases between the germline ends. Germline V gene data show CDR1 as SGHTA and CDR2 as FQGNSA. CDR3 amino acids: CASSISGNTGELFF. In DNA form, the CDR3 reads TGTGCCAGCAGCATCTCAGGGAACACCGGGGAGCTGTTTTTT. The full variable domain, in which reference TRBV7-2 and TRBJ2-2 provide the parts outside the CDR3, is GAGVSQSPSNKVTEKGKDVELRCDPISGHTALYWYRQSLGQGLEFLIYFQGNSAPDKSGLPSDRFSAERTGGSVSTLTIQRTQQEDSAVYLCASSISGNTGELFFGEGSRLTVL.

A few counts support this clone. J is TRBJ2-5 and V is TRBV7-2; D is perhaps TRBD1 or TRBD2 (5 bases each). Per the germline V gene, CDR1 is SGHTA and CDR2 is FQGNSA. V dropped 5 bases and J dropped 5 bases, with 24 bases sitting between them. The CDR3 runs to 17 residues. CDR3 nucleotides: TGTGCCAGCAGCCCTAACCCGCGTGGGGGAGCGAGGGAGACCCAGTACTTC. This gives the protein CASSPNPRGGARETQYF.

The V and J genes are TRBV4-1 and TRBJ2-2; the D gene could be TRBD1 or TRBD2 (5 bases each). Trimming took 4 bases from V and 4 from J, leaving 25 bases between them. The CDR3 spans 19 residues. In germline, CDR1 is MGHRA, CDR2 YSYEKL. CDR3 DNA: TGCGCCAGCAGCCTTGGGGCCGGTTTTCGGGGCGTCGGCACCGGGGAGCTGTTTTTT. Encoded protein: CASSLGAGFRGVGTGELFF.

The gene calls are TRBV29-1 and TRBJ2-7, with a possible D match to TRBD2 (6 bases). The CDR3 is 11 residues long. Germline-derived CDR1 and CDR2 are SQVTM and ANQGSEA. Trimming took off 6 bases at V and 4 bases at J, with 10 bases between the two ends. CDR3 nucleotides: TGCAGCGTCCTTGGGGGGTACGAGCAGTACTTC. Residues: CSVLGGYEQYF.

The chain is built from TRBV5-4 and TRBJ1-1; D call uncertain. The V and J ends lost 4 bases and 7 bases respectively, with 11 bases between them. The CDR3 consists of 12 residues. CDR1 and CDR2 from the germline V gene are SGHNT and YYREEE (reference sequence). Here the CDR3 DNA reads TGTGCCAGCAGCGTAGAGCGCTATGAAGCTTTCTTT. It encodes CASSVERYEAFF. The full variable domain, rest sourced from reference TRBV5-4 and TRBJ1-1, is ETGVTQSPTHLIKTRGQQVTLRCSSQSGHNTVSWYQQALGQGPQFIFQYYREEENGRGNFPPRFSGLQFPNYSSELNVNALELDDSALYLCASSVERYEAFFGQGTRLTVV.

The rearrangement links TRBV27 to TRBJ2-3; 7 bases are shared with TRBD1. This CDR3 comprises 15 residues. Germline V gives CDR1 MNHEY, CDR2 SMNVEV (reference sequence). Unmatched junction bases numbered 10, after V lost 3 bases and J lost 7 bases. This chain's CDR3 is CASSFDGTASNTQYF. DNA of the CDR3: TGTGCCAGCAGTTTCGACGGGACAGCAAGTAATACGCAGTATTTT.

The J gene is TRBJ2-1, the V gene TRBV6-5; TRBD2 is a possible D gene (6 bases). CDR1 MNHEY and CDR2 SVGAGI come from the germline V gene. The CDR3 sequence is 14 residues long. V was trimmed by 4 bases and J by 5 bases, leaving 12 bases between them. The CDR3 nucleotides read TGTGCCAGCAGTTTGACTAGGACTAACAATGAGCAGTTCTTC. This encodes CASSLTRTNNEQFF.

The chain employs TRBV7-6 and TRBJ2-5; D perhaps matches TRBD2 (7 bases). V lost 1 base to trimming and J lost 3 bases, with 18 bases between them. In germline, CDR1 is SGHVS, CDR2 FNYEAQ. The CDR3 totals 17 residues. The CDR3: CASSLGEGVGSKETQYF. CDR3 bases: TGTGCCAGCAGCTTAGGGGAGGGGGTGGGCTCGAAAGAGACCCAGTACTTC. Combining the CDR3 with reference TRBV7-6 and TRBJ2-5 gives the whole variable domain GAGVSQSPRYKVTKRGQDVALRCDPISGHVSLYWYRQALGQGPEFLTYFNYEAQQDKSGLPNDRFSAERPEGSISTLTIQRTEQRDSAMYRCASSLGEGVGSKETQYFGPGTRLLVL.

This clone was found once. This rearrangement joins TRBV4-3 to TRBJ2-7; D is uncertain. The germline V gene encodes CDR1 LGHNA and CDR2 YSLEER. V lost 1 base and J 2 bases, leaving 6 bases between the germline ends. This CDR3 has 13 residues. The CDR3 DNA is TGCGCCAGCAGCCAAGGAGTAGCCTACGAGCAGTACTTC. Its translation: CASSQGVAYEQYF.

This chain uses TRBV13 with TRBJ2-5; D may correspond to TRBD1 or TRBD2 (7 bases each). This CDR3 has 16 residues. Per the germline V gene, CDR1 is PRHDT and CDR2 is FYEKMQ (reference sequence). Trimming removed 2 bases at V and 4 bases at J, with 17 bases between. The CDR3 DNA is TGTGCCAGCAGCTTATCAGGGAGGGGGCTCTCAGAGACCCAGTACTTC. Translation gives CASSLSGRGLSETQYF.

V gene TRBV5-1 combines with J gene TRBJ2-7; the D gene is possibly TRBD2 (6 bases). V shed 4 bases and J shed 1 base, with 9 bases lying between them. The germline gives CDR1 SGHRS, CDR2 YFSETQ. The CDR3 covers 13 residues. The CDR3 spells CASSRDLSYEQYF. CDR3 DNA sequence: TGCGCCAGCAGCCGGGACTTATCCTACGAGCAGTACTTC.